A single sample gave rise to the 29 T cell receptor beta chains below, sequenced in a study of T cells in tuberculosis. The sample's time point: new active TB diagnosis, blood taken before or within 7 days of starting treatment. Generated by immunoSEQ multiplex PCR, the TCRdb table keeps only in-frame clones and is missing some. The sample includes tens of thousands of clones, around 93% of them seen just once. The starting material was PBMCs, obtained at tuberculosis diagnosis. The receptors shown here come from an adult with tuberculosis.

This chain links TRBV9 with TRBJ1-2, with D unresolved. The V end lost 4 bases, the J end lost 4 bases, and 14 bases lay between the germline ends. CDR1 and CDR2 from the germline V gene are SGDLS and YYNGEE. This CDR3 region has 14 residues. CDR3 in DNA: TGTGCCAGCAGCCCCCTAGCGGTGGCCTATGGCTACACCTTC. Translation: CASSPLAVAYGYTF. Together with reference TRBV9 and TRBJ1-2, the CDR3 gives the full variable domain: DSGVTQTPKHLITATGQRVTLRCSPRSGDLSVYWYQQSLDQGLQFLIQYYNGEERAKGNILERFSAQQFPDLHSELNLSSLELGDSALYFCASSPLAVAYGYTFGSGTRLTVV.

The gene calls are TRBV4-3 and TRBJ1-1; no firm D call. This CDR3 is 13 amino acids long. The V gene lost 2 bases and the J gene lost 0 bases, with 4 bases spanning the gap. Germline CDR1 reads LGHNA; CDR2 reads YSLEER. CDR3 sequence (DNA): TGCGCCAGCAGCCAAATTATGAACACTGAAGCTTTCTTT. It codes for CASSQIMNTEAFF.

This chain connects TRBV27 to TRBJ1-6; D gene unclear. Looked up from germline, CDR1 is MNHEY and CDR2 is SMNVEV (reference sequence). The CDR3 consists of 13 residues. V was clipped by 9 bases and J by 6 bases, with 12 bases between them. The CDR3 DNA reads as TGTGCCAGGCCGGGAAGTCCTAATTCACCCCTCCACTTT. It yields the protein CARPGSPNSPLHF.

The CDR3 bases are TGTGCCAGCAGCTCCGGACTAGCGCAAGATACGCAGTATTTT. This translates into CASSSGLAQDTQYF. The chain links TRBV11-2 to TRBJ2-3; TRBD2 matches at 9 bases. CDR1 SGHAT and CDR2 FQNNGV come from the germline V gene. V was clipped by 4 bases and J by 5 bases; unmatched bases: 4. This CDR3 has 14 residues.

The J gene is TRBJ1-1, the V gene TRBV4-1; TRBD1 matches 11 bases. Germline V CDR1 and CDR2: MGHRA, YSYEKL. The CDR3 runs 16 residues. J lost 4 bases, V lost 3 bases, and 7 bases had no gene match. In nucleotides, the CDR3 is TGCGCCAGCAGCCACATCCCGGGACAGGGGGGCACTGAAGCTTTCTTT. Protein product: CASSHIPGQGGTEAFF.

J is TRBJ2-7 and V is TRBV5-1; perhaps TRBD1 as D (5 bases). In germline, CDR1 is SGHRS, CDR2 YFSETQ. This CDR3 has 16 amino acids. Trimming cost V 0 bases and J 4 bases, with 17 bases left between them. This chain's CDR3 is CASSLAFYQGSYEQYV. CDR3 DNA: TGCGCCAGCAGCTTGGCCTTTTACCAGGGATCGTACGAGCAGTACGTC.

This sequence joins TRBV30 and TRBJ1-1, with D uncertain. Trimming took off 3 bases at V and 3 bases at J, with 8 bases between the two ends. Germline values: CDR1 GTSNPN, CDR2 SVGIG (reference sequence). This CDR3 contains 12 residues. CDR3: CAWRLAYTEAFF. CDR3 in DNA: TGTGCCTGGAGGTTAGCGTACACTGAAGCTTTCTTT.

This chain connects TRBV5-1 to TRBJ1-1; D uncertain. V was clipped by 2 bases and J by 11 bases, with 13 bases between them. Germline V gene sequence: CDR1 SGHRS, CDR2 YFSETQ. The length of the CDR3 is 12 residues. The CDR3 DNA follows: TGCGCCAGCAGCTTAGGAGGCCGCGGGGCTTTCTTT. As protein: CASSLGGRGAFF. The full variable domain, its missing parts supplied by reference TRBV5-1 and TRBJ1-1, is KAGVTQTPRYLIKTRGQQVTLSCSPISGHRSVSWYQQTPGQGLQFLFEYFSETQRNKGNFPGRFSGRQFSNSRSEMNVSTLELGDSALYLCASSLGGRGAFFGQGTRLTVV.

The chain recombines TRBV5-6 with TRBJ2-7, with D perhaps TRBD1 (6 bases). CDR1 and CDR2 from the germline V gene are SGHDT and YYEEEE. Trimming cost V 3 bases and J 2 bases, with 9 bases left between them. CDR3 size: 13 residues. The DNA of the CDR3 is TGTGCCAGCAGCTCCGACAGGCCCTACGAGCAGTACTTC. Its protein is CASSSDRPYEQYF.

A note on this clone: The sample holds other DNA sequences that translate to the same CDR3. The chain uses TRBV19 and TRBJ1-4, with TRBD1 matching 10 bases. Unmatched junction bases numbered 8, after V lost 5 bases and J lost 8 bases. From germline, CDR1 is LNHDA and CDR2 SQIVND (reference sequence). The CDR3 is 15 amino acids. This chain's CDR3 is CASSPTGGAGEKLFF. The DNA for the CDR3 is TGTGCCAGTAGTCCGACAGGGGGCGCTGGAGAAAAACTGTTTTTT. Variable domain in full (rest from reference TRBV19 and TRBJ1-4): DGGITQSPKYLFRKEGQNVTLSCEQNLNHDAMYWYRQDPGQGLRLIYYSQIVNDFQKGDIAEGYSVSREKKESFPLTVTSAQKNPTAFYLCASSPTGGAGEKLFFGSGTQLSVL.

The CDR3 nucleotides read TGTGCCAGCAGTGTCGGTTGGGCCGCTGAAGCTTTCTTT. Its translation is CASSVGWAAEAFF. V gene TRBV2 combines with J gene TRBJ1-1, with D unresolved. This CDR3 has 13 amino acids. The germline CDR1 and CDR2 sequences are SNHLY and FYNNEI. V was shortened by 4 bases and J by 6 bases, with 12 bases between the two germline ends.

This sequence joins TRBV28 and TRBJ2-6; D uncertain. V was cut by 5 bases and J by 0 bases, with 11 bases left in between. The length of the CDR3 is 16 residues. The germline V gene has CDR1 MDHEN and CDR2 SYDVKM. CDR3 in DNA: TGTGCCAGCAGTCCTCATTGGCTCTCTGGGGCCAACGTCCTGACTTTC. Protein sequence: CASSPHWLSGANVLTF.

J is TRBJ1-3 and V is TRBV4-2, with D possibly TRBD1 on 6 matching bases. CDR3 length equals 19 residues. Trimming cost V 1 base and J 3 bases, with 22 bases left between them. Per the germline V gene, CDR1 is LGHNA and CDR2 is YNFKEQ. Here the CDR3 DNA reads TGTGCCAGCAGCCAAGCGGGAGGGGGTGGGCTTCCTCTTGGAAACACCATATATTTT. Protein: CASSQAGGGGLPLGNTIYF.

This clone was detected once. The chain is built from TRBV4-2 and TRBJ2-3; maybe TRBD2 (5 bases). The V end was cut by 4 bases, the J end by 5 bases, with 16 bases between. This CDR3 is 15 amino acids long. CDR1 is LGHNA, CDR2 YNFKEQ, per germline. CDR3 region: CASSLSTSPGDTQYF. Here the CDR3 DNA reads TGTGCCAGCAGCCTATCTACTAGTCCCGGAGATACGCAGTATTTT.

V gene TRBV28 combines with J gene TRBJ1-5; 12 bases map to TRBD1. CDR1 and CDR2 from the germline V gene are MDHEN and SYDVKM. The ends lost 3 bases at V and 7 bases at J; junction bases unmatched: 10. This CDR3 contains 17 residues. CDR3 DNA sequence: TGTGCCAGCAGTTTCTATCCCGGGACAGGGGGCAGCCAGCCCCAGCATTTT. Its translation: CASSFYPGTGGSQPQHF. Filled out from reference TRBV28 and TRBJ1-5, the complete variable domain reads DVKVTQSSRYLVKRTGEKVFLECVQDMDHENMFWYRQDPGLGLRLIYFSYDVKMKEKGDIPEGYSVSREKKERFSLILESASTNQTSMYLCASSFYPGTGGSQPQHFGDGTRLSIL.

The genes are TRBV5-1 and TRBJ1-1; 8 bases fit TRBD1. Germline CDR1 is SGHRS and CDR2 is YFSETQ. Losses at the gene ends were 0 bases for V and 1 base for J; bases not matched to a gene: 5. The CDR3 contains 16 residues. For the CDR3, the DNA is TGCGCCAGCAGCTTGGTAGCAGGGGGCCCGAACACTGAAGCTTTCTTT. This encodes CASSLVAGGPNTEAFF.

This chain connects TRBV6-1 to TRBJ2-7; D unresolved. The CDR3 length is 13 residues. Germline loops: CDR1 MNHNS, CDR2 SASEGT. V lost 4 bases and J lost 3, with 10 bases in between. The CDR3: CASSVYGYYEQYV. In DNA form, the CDR3 reads TGTGCCAGCAGTGTCTACGGATACTACGAGCAGTACGTC.

This clone counts as large. V usage is TRBV6-5 and J usage is TRBJ1-2, with D perhaps matching TRBD1 (5 bases). The V and J ends lost 0 bases and 3 bases respectively, with 5 bases between them. The CDR3 consists of 13 residues. Germline CDR1 MNHEY, CDR2 SVGAGI. Here the CDR3 DNA reads TGTGCCAGCAGTTACTCAGGGGACTATGGCTACACCTTC. Amino acid sequence: CASSYSGDYGYTF.

The chain links TRBV19 to TRBJ1-5, with D unresolved. The germline gives CDR1 LNHDA, CDR2 SQIVND (reference sequence). V was cut by 3 bases and J by 6 bases, with 9 bases left in between. The CDR3 loop spans 13 amino acids. CDR3 bases: TGTGCCAGTAGTATTGGGCCAGGTCAGCCCCAGCATTTT. Protein product: CASSIGPGQPQHF.

The chain uses TRBV4-1 and TRBJ1-2; 7 bases are a match to TRBD1. Germline lookup yields CDR1 MGHRA and CDR2 YSYEKL. Trimming removed 4 bases from V and 3 bases from J; junction bases left unmatched: 23. The CDR3 is made up of 20 amino acids. The DNA for the CDR3 is TGCGCCAGCAGCCCTCGACCCGCCGAGACAGGGTCAGGGGATGACTATGGCTACACCTTC. Translated: CASSPRPAETGSGDDYGYTF.

This chain joins TRBV2 and TRBJ1-5; 7 bases match TRBD1. Losses at the gene ends were 4 bases for V and 7 bases for J; bases not matched to a gene: 4. The CDR3 extends over 13 amino acids. Germline CDR1 is SNHLY and CDR2 is FYNNEI. CDR3 nucleotides: TGTGCCAGCAGTGCTCAGGGGGGACAGCCCCAGCATTTT. It is translated as CASSAQGGQPQHF.

The rearrangement joins TRBV2 to TRBJ2-4; 10 nucleotides match TRBD2. This CDR3 is built from 12 residues. In germline, CDR1 is SNHLY, CDR2 FYNNEI. With 8 bases clipped from V and 5 bases from J, the junction kept 0 bases outside the gene matches. The CDR3 loop reads CASLAGENIQYF. As DNA, the CDR3 is TGTGCCAGCCTAGCGGGGGAAAACATTCAGTACTTC.

The chain joins TRBV12-5 to TRBJ2-1, with TRBD2 as a possible D gene (6 bases). Germline values: CDR1 LGHNT, CDR2 FRNRAP. The CDR3 sequence is 17 residues long. Trimming left V 4 bases short and J 3 bases short, with 19 bases between. The CDR3: CASGWSSGTEFYNEQFF. CDR3 in DNA: TGTGCTAGTGGTTGGAGCTCCGGGACTGAGTTCTACAATGAGCAGTTCTTC.

The chain is built from TRBV9 and TRBJ2-6, with 7 bases aligning to TRBD1. The CDR3 has 19 residues. Trimming cost V 0 bases and J 1 base; bases outside gene matches: 10. Germline V gives CDR1 SGDLS, CDR2 YYNGEE. DNA of the CDR3: TGTGCCAGCAGCGTAGAGCTAGGGGGCGGCCCTTCTGGGGCCAACGTCCTGACTTTC. This translates into CASSVELGGGPSGANVLTF. Complete variable domain (other parts from reference TRBV9 and TRBJ2-6): DSGVTQTPKHLITATGQRVTLRCSPRSGDLSVYWYQQSLDQGLQFLIQYYNGEERAKGNILERFSAQQFPDLHSELNLSSLELGDSALYFCASSVELGGGPSGANVLTFGAGSRLTVL.

The chain carries TRBV28 and TRBJ2-5, with unresolved D. The V end was cut by 2 bases, the J end by 7 bases, with 14 bases between. The CDR3 totals 14 residues. Germline CDR1 MDHEN, CDR2 SYDVKM. Here the CDR3 DNA reads TGTGCCAGCAGTTTACCGATGAACCCGGGGACCCAGTACTTC. Its translation: CASSLPMNPGTQYF.

This clone was counted only a few times. The CDR3 loop is CAWSVLDSGNSPLHF. DNA for the CDR3: TGTGCCTGGAGTGTTCTGGACAGTGGTAATTCACCCCTCCACTTT. The rearrangement uses TRBV30 and TRBJ1-6; D perhaps matches TRBD1 (6 bases). CDR1 and CDR2 (germline): GTSNPN, SVGIG (reference sequence). With 0 bases removed from V and 6 bases from J, the gap between germline ends came to 12 bases. This CDR3 region has 15 residues.

This clone was detected only a few times. The chain recombines TRBV19 with TRBJ1-2; possible D gene TRBD1, 5 bases. The CDR3 sequence is 12 residues long. Trimming stripped 8 bases from V and 7 bases from J, with 14 bases between. Germline V gene sequence: CDR1 LNHDA, CDR2 SQIVND (reference sequence). Written as DNA, the CDR3 is TGTGCCAGTCGACGGGGGGATGGTGGCTACACCTTC. This codes for CASRRGDGGYTF. The full variable domain, completed using reference TRBV19 and TRBJ1-2, is DGGITQSPKYLFRKEGQNVTLSCEQNLNHDAMYWYRQDPGQGLRLIYYSQIVNDFQKGDIAEGYSVSREKKESFPLTVTSAQKNPTAFYLCASRRGDGGYTFGSGTRLTVV.

The genes are TRBV30 and TRBJ1-1, with TRBD1 matching 7 bases. V was clipped by 2 bases and J by 11 bases; unmatched bases: 5. The germline V gene encodes CDR1 GTSNPN and CDR2 SVGIG (reference sequence). The CDR3 covers 11 residues. This chain's CDR3 is CAWSRQGSAFF. In DNA, the CDR3 is TGTGCCTGGAGTCGACAGGGATCGGCTTTCTTT.

As to this clone: Other DNA variants within this sample encode the same CDR3. The J gene is TRBJ2-7, the V gene TRBV2, with D possibly being TRBD1 (5 bases). Germline CDR1 reads SNHLY; CDR2 reads FYNNEI. Deletions cut 7 bases from V and 2 bases from J, with 21 bases between. This CDR3 is 16 amino acids long. CDR3 loop: CASTKKGLLTPYEQYV. The CDR3 DNA reads as TGTGCCAGCACTAAGAAGGGGCTCCTTACGCCCTACGAGCAGTACGTC.